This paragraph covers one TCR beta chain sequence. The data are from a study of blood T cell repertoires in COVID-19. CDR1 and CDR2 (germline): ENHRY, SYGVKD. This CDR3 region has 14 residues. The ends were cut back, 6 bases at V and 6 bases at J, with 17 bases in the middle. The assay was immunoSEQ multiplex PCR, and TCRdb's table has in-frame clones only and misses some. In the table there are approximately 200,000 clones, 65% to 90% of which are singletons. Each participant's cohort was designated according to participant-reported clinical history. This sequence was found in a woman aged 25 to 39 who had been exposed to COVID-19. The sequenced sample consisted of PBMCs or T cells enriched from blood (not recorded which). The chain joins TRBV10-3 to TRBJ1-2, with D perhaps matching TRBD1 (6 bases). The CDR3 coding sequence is TGTGCCATCAGAATAACGACAGGCTCCAATGGCTACACCTTC. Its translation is CAIRITTGSNGYTF.